These 31 T cell receptor beta chains share one sample of origin, sequenced in a study of T cell responses to AZD1222 COVID-19 vaccine. The protocol was immunoSEQ multiplex PCR, while the TCRdb copy is restricted to in-frame clones and leaves out a portion. The sample lists about 170,000 clones, 80% to 90% seen once, with 6.9% in the top ten. Sequencing used peripheral blood, obtained on day 0 of AZD1222 vaccination. The receptors derive from an adult in good health.

This chain joins TRBV5-1 and TRBJ2-5; D gene uncertain. This CDR3 has 15 amino acids. V lost 3 bases and J lost 5, with 17 bases in between. The germline CDR1 and CDR2 sequences are SGHRS and YFSETQ. The CDR3 DNA reads TGCGCCAGCAGCTCGAGACTGGTGGTCGGGGAGACCCAGTACTTC. Residues: CASSSRLVVGETQYF.

The chain's CDR3 is CASSIGHPNTGELFF. The CDR3 coding sequence is TGTGCCAGTAGTATAGGTCACCCGAACACCGGGGAGCTGTTTTTT. The V and J genes are TRBV19 and TRBJ2-2; D gene uncertain. V was cut by 1 base and J by 0 bases, with 6 bases left in between. Germline loops: CDR1 LNHDA, CDR2 SQIVND (reference sequence). CDR3 length: 15 residues.

The rearrangement joins TRBV6-5 to TRBJ1-2, with 9 positions matching TRBD1. This CDR3 is built from 15 residues. V gave up 6 bases and J gave up 4 bases; unmatched junction bases: 9. The germline V gene encodes CDR1 MNHEY and CDR2 SVGAGI. For the CDR3, the DNA is TGTGCCAGCAGACTCGGGACAGGGAGAAGCTATGGCTACACCTTC. The encoded protein is CASRLGTGRSYGYTF.

The table lists this clone with a count of one. The V gene is TRBV7-3, the J gene TRBJ2-2; D possibly matches TRBD1 or TRBD2 (5 bases each). V shed 3 bases and J shed 3 bases, with 8 bases lying between them. Germline V gene data show CDR1 as SGHTA and CDR2 as FQGTGA. The CDR3 contains 14 residues. Here the CDR3 reads CASSFGTDTGELFF. CDR3 DNA sequence: TGTGCCAGCAGCTTCGGGACGGACACCGGGGAGCTGTTTTTT.

The V gene is TRBV6-2 or TRBV6-3, the J gene TRBJ1-1; the D gene is possibly TRBD1 (5 bases). Germline V lookup: CDR1 MNHEY, CDR2 SVGEGT. Trimming pared 5 bases from V and 5 bases from J, leaving 15 bases between. This CDR3 is 14 amino acids long. In nucleotides, the CDR3 is TGTGCCAGCAGTCCAGGGAGCCTTAGGACTGAAGCTTTCTTT. Translation: CASSPGSLRTEAFF.

The rearrangement links TRBV5-3 to TRBJ2-2, with 8 nucleotides matching TRBD1. TRBV5-3 is an open reading frame, and its role is uncertain. Germline trimming cut 3 bases from V and 6 bases from J; bases unmatched to any gene: 10. The CDR3 totals 16 residues. As DNA, the CDR3 is TGTGCCAGAAGCTCACCGGGACAGGCTTTCCCCGGGGAGCTGTTTTTT. Encoded protein: CARSSPGQAFPGELFF.

In its sample, this clone was seen a few times. The chain uses TRBV10-3 and TRBJ1-4; D is unresolved. Trimming took off 4 bases at V and 2 bases at J, with 2 bases between the two ends. The CDR3 totals 12 residues. CDR1 is ENHRY and CDR2 is SYGVKD in the germline V gene. The CDR3 DNA sequence: TGTGCCATCAGTGTGACTAATGAAAAACTGTTTTTT. Protein: CAISVTNEKLFF.

The gene calls are TRBV5-6 and TRBJ2-7; a possible D gene is TRBD1 (5 bases). CDR1 is SGHDT and CDR2 is YYEEEE in the germline V gene. The CDR3 sequence is 13 residues long. Trimming cost V 3 bases and J 4 bases, with 11 bases left between them. The CDR3 coding sequence is TGTGCCAGCAGCTCCAGGGTACGGTACGAGCAGTACTTC. This codes for CASSSRVRYEQYF.

The chain joins TRBV19 to TRBJ2-3; 8 nucleotides line up with TRBD2. Trimming took 6 bases from V and 4 from J; bases not matched to a gene: 21. Germline V gene sequence: CDR1 LNHDA, CDR2 SQIVND (reference sequence). This CDR3 region has 19 residues. CDR3 sequence: CASSPDSGGAFTWADTQYF. Written as DNA, the CDR3 is TGTGCCAGTAGCCCGGACTCCGGGGGGGCTTTTACTTGGGCAGATACGCAGTATTTT.

V and J are TRBV7-2 and TRBJ2-7; tentatively, D is TRBD1 (6 bases). The ends were cut back, 5 bases at V and 4 bases at J, with 18 bases in the middle. The CDR3 extends over 15 amino acids. Germline V gives CDR1 SGHTA, CDR2 FQGNSA. The CDR3 nucleotides are TGTGCCAGCAGCATTACGAGGGGGTTTTTATACGAGCAGTACTTC. Its protein product is CASSITRGFLYEQYF. The variable domain in full, completed from reference TRBV7-2 and TRBJ2-7, reads GAGVSQSPSNKVTEKGKDVELRCDPISGHTALYWYRQSLGQGLEFLIYFQGNSAPDKSGLPSDRFSAERTGGSVSTLTIQRTQQEDSAVYLCASSITRGFLYEQYFGPGTRLTVT.

The chain carries TRBV9 and TRBJ1-1; D might be TRBD1 (5 bases). Looked up from germline, CDR1 is SGDLS and CDR2 is YYNGEE. The CDR3 loop spans 13 amino acids. Trimming cost V 4 bases and J 3 bases, with 10 bases left between them. CDR3: CASSPPGHTEAFF. The CDR3 DNA follows: TGTGCCAGCAGCCCCCCGGGACACACTGAAGCTTTCTTT.

This chain connects TRBV5-1 to TRBJ2-3, with a possible D match to TRBD2 (6 bases). V lost 0 bases, J lost 3 bases, and 20 bases lay in between. CDR1 SGHRS and CDR2 YFSETQ come from the germline V gene. This CDR3 contains 18 residues. CDR3 amino acids: CASSLEGRGDRLTDTQYF. The CDR3, as DNA: TGCGCCAGCAGCTTGGAAGGGCGGGGAGATAGGTTGACAGATACGCAGTATTTT.

This chain links TRBV6-6 with TRBJ2-3; 11 bases fit TRBD1. J gave up 4 bases and V 6 bases, and 6 bases lay outside the gene matches. Germline V CDR1 and CDR2: MNHNY, SVGAGI (reference sequence). The CDR3 loop spans 15 amino acids. The CDR3 DNA reads as TGTGCCAGCAGACTGGGACAGGGGGAAGCAGATACGCAGTATTTT. This sequence encodes CASRLGQGEADTQYF.

The table lists this clone with a count of one. V and J are TRBV12-3 or TRBV12-4 and TRBJ1-2, with TRBD1 identical over 9 bases. The CDR3 is made up of 13 amino acids. The V segment lost 5 bases and the J segment 8 bases; nucleotides outside the gene matches: 6. CDR3 in amino acids: CASSATGGGGYTF. The CDR3 DNA reads as TGTGCCAGCAGTGCTACAGGGGGCGGGGGCTACACCTTC.

The genes are TRBV27 and TRBJ1-2; tentative D call: TRBD1 (5 bases). Germline CDR1 and CDR2: MNHEY and SMNVEV (reference sequence). The CDR3 loop spans 15 amino acids. V dropped 8 bases and J dropped 6 bases, with 22 bases sitting between them. The chain's CDR3 is CASPGAGPPPHGYTF. CDR3 bases: TGTGCCAGCCCCGGGGCCGGACCCCCTCCCCATGGCTACACCTTC.

DNA for the CDR3: TGCGCCAGCAGCCAAAGGGGACAGAACCAAGAGACCCAGTACTTC. Its protein product is CASSQRGQNQETQYF. The chain couples TRBV5-1 to TRBJ2-5, with 7 bases identical to TRBD1. Germline V gene sequence: CDR1 SGHRS, CDR2 YFSETQ. The ends lost 4 bases at V and 0 bases at J; junction bases unmatched: 6. The CDR3 totals 15 residues.

V usage is TRBV6-6 and J usage is TRBJ2-3, with TRBD2 matching over 7 bases. J gave up 0 bases and V 5 bases, and 11 bases lay outside the gene matches. CDR1 and CDR2 (germline): MNHNY, SVGAGI (reference sequence). The CDR3 is 17 amino acids. The CDR3 DNA sequence: TGTGCCAGCAGTCTCTTCGTGGTAGCGGGTAGCACAGATACGCAGTATTTT. Its protein is CASSLFVVAGSTDTQYF.

The chain combines TRBV11-2 with TRBJ2-1; D remains ambiguous. V was pared by 5 bases and J by 9 bases, with 5 bases between. Germline V lookup: CDR1 SGHAT, CDR2 FQNNGV. The CDR3 totals 10 residues. Here the CDR3 reads CASSLREQFF. The DNA for the CDR3 is TGTGCCAGCAGCCTACGTGAGCAGTTCTTC.

J is TRBJ2-7 and V is TRBV7-2; 9 positions agree with TRBD2. This CDR3 region has 14 residues. CDR1 is SGHTA, CDR2 FQGNSA, per germline. V lost 3 bases, J lost 5 bases, and 5 bases stayed unmatched. The CDR3 coding sequence is TGTGCCAGCAGCTTTTTTAGCGGGGGCGACGAGCAGTACTTC. Amino acids: CASSFFSGGDEQYF.

The J gene is TRBJ1-5, the V gene TRBV7-8, with no clear D. The germline gives CDR1 SGHVS, CDR2 FQNEAQ. Trimming took off 3 bases at V and 8 bases at J, with 8 bases between the two ends. The CDR3 loop spans 12 amino acids. The CDR3 nucleotides read TGTGCCAGCAGCTTGAGCTCTGAGCCCCAGCATTTT. Protein product: CASSLSSEPQHF.

The chain is built from TRBV7-9 and TRBJ2-1; TRBD2 matches 8 bases. This CDR3 spans 16 amino acids. Unmatched junction bases numbered 12, after V lost 4 bases and J lost 7 bases. Germline CDR1 is SEHNR and CDR2 is FQNEAQ (reference sequence). The CDR3: CASSSRAIAGGNEQFF. The CDR3 DNA reads TGTGCCAGCAGCTCCCGAGCGATCGCGGGAGGAAATGAGCAGTTCTTC.

This chain uses TRBV5-1 with TRBJ1-4, with 7 bases identical to TRBD1. Germline-derived CDR1 and CDR2 are SGHRS and YFSETQ. There are 14 residues in the CDR3. V lost 4 bases and J lost 4; bases outside the gene matches: 4. This chain's CDR3 is CASSVTGFNEKLFF. For the CDR3, the DNA is TGCGCCAGCAGCGTGACAGGGTTTAATGAAAAACTGTTTTTT.

The chain carries TRBV9 and TRBJ2-3; 8 bases are shared with TRBD2. There are 19 residues in the CDR3. Germline-derived CDR1 and CDR2 are SGDLS and YYNGEE. V was pared by 0 bases and J by 0 bases, with 12 bases of the junction left unmatched. The CDR3 DNA sequence: TGTGCCAGCAGCGTAGCTCCTGGTAAACTAGCGGCTAGCACAGATACGCAGTATTTT. It specifies CASSVAPGKLAASTDTQYF.

The sample holds one count of this clone. This chain joins TRBV13 and TRBJ1-4, with 7 bases fitting TRBD1. The ends lost 4 bases at V and 6 bases at J; junction bases unmatched: 11. CDR1 and CDR2 (germline): PRHDT, FYEKMQ (reference sequence). This CDR3 contains 16 residues. The CDR3 bases are TGTGCCAGCAGCTCCCTTTCTGTCCAGGGGGATGAAAAACTGTTTTTT. It is translated as CASSSLSVQGDEKLFF.

This clone was picked up one time. The chain is built from TRBV11-2 and TRBJ1-1; D unclear. The ends were cut back, 5 bases at V and 3 bases at J, with 13 bases in the middle. The CDR3 runs to 14 residues. Germline-derived CDR1 and CDR2 are SGHAT and FQNNGV. The CDR3 DNA is TGTGCCAGCAGCCCAGGTAGGAGGTACACTGAAGCTTTCTTT. Protein product: CASSPGRRYTEAFF.

V usage is TRBV6-5 and J usage is TRBJ2-7, with 7 bases lining up with TRBD2. Germline V CDR1 and CDR2: MNHEY, SVGAGI. This CDR3 contains 14 residues. V lost 11 bases and J lost 1; bases outside the gene matches: 11. DNA for the CDR3: TGTGCCCTCAGAATGCGCGGGGGATCCTACGAGCAGTACGTC. It yields the protein CALRMRGGSYEQYV.

The rearrangement joins TRBV29-1 to TRBJ2-2; D ambiguous. The V and J ends lost 4 bases and 1 base respectively, with 10 bases between them. From germline, CDR1 is SQVTM and CDR2 ANQGSEA. The CDR3 sequence is 14 residues long. The CDR3: CSVVHRLNTGELFF. The CDR3 nucleotides are TGCAGCGTTGTTCACCGACTGAACACCGGGGAGCTGTTTTTT.

This clone showed up just once. V usage is TRBV28 and J usage is TRBJ2-5; 9 positions agree with TRBD1. The CDR3 runs 15 residues. Germline V lookup: CDR1 MDHEN, CDR2 SYDVKM. J lost 2 bases, V lost 4 bases, and 5 bases had no gene match. The CDR3 DNA follows: TGTGCCAGCAGTTCGGGGACAGGGTTGCAAGAGACCCAGTACTTC. As protein: CASSSGTGLQETQYF.

The chain is built from TRBV5-5 and TRBJ2-3; D gene ambiguous. This CDR3 region has 16 residues. Germline CDR1 SGHKS, CDR2 YYEKEE (reference sequence). Trimming removed 0 bases from V and 2 bases from J, with 13 bases in between. The CDR3 DNA reads TGTGCCAGCAGCTTGGACACGCATAATACCACAGATACGCAGTATTTT. It is translated as CASSLDTHNTTDTQYF. Based on the CDR3 plus reference TRBV5-5 and TRBJ2-3, the full variable domain is DAGVTQSPTHLIKTRGQQVTLRCSPISGHKSVSWYQQVLGQGPQFIFQYYEKEERGRGNFPDRFSARQFPNYSSELNVNALLLGDSALYLCASSLDTHNTTDTQYFGPGTRLTVL.

V and J are TRBV5-1 and TRBJ1-1; 9 bases align to TRBD1. The CDR3 is made up of 15 amino acids. V shed 4 bases and J 4 bases; nucleotides not matched to a gene: 8. The germline V gene encodes CDR1 SGHRS and CDR2 YFSETQ. DNA for the CDR3: TGCGCCAGCAGCGCCGGGACAGGGAGCTCCACTGAAGCTTTCTTT. As protein: CASSAGTGSSTEAFF.

The V gene is TRBV5-1, the J gene TRBJ1-1, with D perhaps matching TRBD1 (6 bases). From germline, CDR1 is SGHRS and CDR2 YFSETQ. The CDR3 consists of 14 residues. The ends were cut back, 0 bases at V and 6 bases at J, with 12 bases in the middle. Written as DNA, the CDR3 is TGCGCCAGCAGCTTGGAGGGGGTTGGGGCTGAAGCTTTCTTT. This gives the protein CASSLEGVGAEAFF.